This T cell receptor beta chain was sequenced in a study of T cells in localized non-small cell lung cancer. Comment on this clone: Its cognate antigen is unknown.

Study observations and caveats: In adjacent lung appeared a median around 60 of the top 100 tumor clones. It was uninvolved adjacent lung that showed the highest T cell clonality, exceeding tumor.

Clones were read by immunoSEQ multiplex PCR, and TCRdb kept only the in-frame ones, dropping some. The repertoire has more than 15,000 clones, approximately 89% of them found once; the top ten carry 27%. The CDR3 length is 15 residues. CDR1 and CDR2 (germline): SEHNR, FQNEAQ (reference sequence). Trimming took off 1 base at V and 3 bases at J, with 12 bases between the two ends. The gene calls are TRBV7-9 and TRBJ1-1, with a possible D match to TRBD1 (6 bases). The clonotype comes from a female donor over 55 with stage III squamous cell lung carcinoma. The material was peripheral blood, obtained before any cancer treatment. The CDR3 DNA follows: TGTGCCAGCAGCTTAGAGGTAGGGGGGGACACTGAAGCTTTCTTT. Translating it yields CASSLEVGGDTEAFF.